Listed below are T cell receptor beta chains from one sample, sequenced in a study of immune evolution from preneoplasia to lung adenocarcinoma. Using immunoSEQ multiplex PCR, the repertoire was profiled, and TCRdb retains in-frame clones only, with some absent. Of tens of thousands of clones in the sample, roughly 74% were seen once. What was sequenced was FFPE invasive lung adenocarcinoma tissue. These receptors were collected from a person in their sixties with invasive lung adenocarcinoma. Some clones in this sample may be carry-over from other donors' samples. Each CDR3 is given with its conserved first and last residue. Fields, in order: V gene, clone size, J gene, D gene, CDR3 protein, CDR3 DNA. The D gene is left open where the match is weak. Not all rows give a size; the values are once, few, many and, for expanded clones, a class.

>TRBV11-3|few|TRBJ2-3|TRBD2
CASSPRGGGRGTDTQYF
TGTGCCAGCAGCCCTCGGGGGGGCGGGAGAGGCACAGATACGCAGTATTTT
>TRBV5-1|.|TRBJ1-4|.
CASSPLTPATNEKLFF
TGCGCCAGCAGCCCACTGACACCCGCAACTAATGAAAAACTGTTTTTT
>TRBV7-9|.|TRBJ2-5|.
CASTYNEGTQYF
TGTGCCAGCACCTACAATGAAGGGACCCAGTACTTC
>TRBV2|few|TRBJ1-5|.
CASSEGGARNQPQHF
TGTGCCAGCAGTGAAGGAGGGGCGAGGAATCAGCCCCAGCATTTT
>TRBV20-1|few|TRBJ2-4|.
CSASPKNIQYF
TGCAGTGCTAGTCCCAAAAACATTCAGTACTTC
>TRBV5-6|.|TRBJ2-2|.
CASSDQKTRSTGELFF
TGTGCCAGCAGCGACCAAAAAACGAGGTCCACCGGGGAGCTGTTTTTT
>TRBV7-2|.|TRBJ2-5|TRBD1
CASSLEPTGKKTQYF
TGTGCCAGCAGCTTAGAGCCGACAGGGAAAAAGACCCAGTACTTC
>TRBV2|.|TRBJ1-5|.
CASKIGPAGQPQHF
TGTGCCAGCAAGATAGGGCCGGCGGGCCAGCCCCAGCATTTT
>TRBV28|medium-sized|TRBJ1-5|.
CASSLQYQPQHF
TGTGCCAGCAGCCTTCAATATCAGCCCCAGCATTTT
>TRBV7-2|few|TRBJ2-2|.
CASSSYTATGELFF
TGTGCCAGCAGCTCATACACAGCCACCGGGGAGCTGTTTTTT
>TRBV6-5|.|TRBJ2-7|TRBD2
CASSAASGRTYEQYF
TGTGCCAGCAGCGCCGCTAGCGGGAGGACCTACGAGCAGTACTTC
>TRBV7-3|.|TRBJ1-1|.
CASSWTPDTEAFF
TGTGCCAGCAGCTGGACACCAGACACTGAAGCTTTCTTT
>TRBV18|.|TRBJ2-1|TRBD2
CASSPYSSGRANEQFF
TGTGCCAGCTCACCCTATTCTAGCGGGAGAGCCAATGAGCAGTTCTTC
>TRBV7-6|.|TRBJ2-2|TRBD1
CASSPRDRGSGTGELFF
TGTGCCAGCAGCCCCCGGGACAGGGGGTCCGGAACCGGGGAGCTGTTTTTT
>TRBV19|.|TRBJ2-7|TRBD1
CASSPTPGQGVEQYF
TGTGCCAGTAGTCCCACCCCAGGACAGGGGGTGGAGCAGTACTTC
>TRBV5-4|.|TRBJ2-4|.
CASSLGGENIQYF
TGTGCCAGCAGCTTGGGGGGGGAAAACATTCAGTACTTC
>TRBV19|.|TRBJ2-3|.
CASSMGMLPGTDTQYF
TGTGCCAGTAGTATGGGGATGCTTCCTGGCACAGATACGCAGTATTTT
>TRBV30|.|TRBJ2-1|.
CAWSVRGNEQFF
TGTGCCTGGAGTGTGAGGGGCAATGAGCAGTTCTTC
>TRBV6-5|.|TRBJ2-3|TRBD2
CASSYGAGGSDTQYF
TGTGCCAGCAGTTACGGAGCGGGAGGGTCAGATACGCAGTATTTT
>TRBV19|.|TRBJ2-3|.
CASKIGKGNSQYF
TGTGCCAGTAAGATCGGGAAGGGGAATAGTCAGTATTTT
>TRBV7-2|medium-sized|TRBJ2-5|TRBD2
CASSPLRTSAETQYF
TGTGCCAGCAGCCCCCTCAGGACTAGCGCGGAGACCCAGTACTTC
>TRBV15|.|TRBJ2-4|.
CATSRAAGTGPNIQYF
TGTGCCACCAGCAGAGCCGCTGGGACGGGCCCCAACATTCAGTACTTC
>TRBV12-5|.|TRBJ2-1|.
CASKSRDQMYNEQFF
TGTGCTAGCAAATCCCGGGACCAAATGTACAATGAGCAGTTCTTC
>TRBV28|.|TRBJ1-5|.
CASSFRGSSNQPQHF
TGTGCCAGCAGTTTTCGTGGCAGTAGCAATCAGCCCCAGCATTTT
>TRBV28|.|TRBJ2-1|TRBD2
CASSRVLAGVGEQFF
TGTGCCAGCAGTAGGGTACTAGCGGGAGTTGGTGAGCAGTTCTTC
>TRBV6-1|.|TRBJ2-6|.
CASSEGEVSGANVLTF
TGTGCCAGCAGTGAAGGAGAGGTTTCTGGGGCCAACGTCCTGACTTTC
>TRBV5-1|.|TRBJ1-1|TRBD1
CASSHGQGAEAFF
TGCGCCAGCAGCCACGGACAGGGGGCTGAAGCTTTCTTT
>TRBV18|.|TRBJ1-4|TRBD1
CASSLRQGYEKLFF
TGTGCCAGCTCACTCAGACAGGGCTATGAAAAACTGTTTTTT
>TRBV30|.|TRBJ1-4|.
CAWSLGRATNEKLFF
TGTGCCTGGAGCCTCGGACGTGCAACTAATGAAAAACTGTTTTTT
>TRBV5-1|.|TRBJ2-2|.
CASSSGLRNTGELFF
TGCGCCAGCAGTTCAGGACTAAGAAACACCGGGGAGCTGTTTTTT
>TRBV2|.|TRBJ2-2|.
CASRKRDSYTGELFF
TGTGCCAGCAGGAAGAGGGATTCATACACCGGGGAGCTGTTTTTT
>TRBV27|once|TRBJ2-1|TRBD2
CASSTVLAPGEQFF
TGTGCCAGCAGCACGGTACTAGCGCCGGGTGAGCAGTTCTTC
>TRBV4-1|.|TRBJ2-3|TRBD2
CASSQVVRQAGLDTQYF
TGCGCCAGCAGCCAAGTGGTCCGGCAAGCGGGGCTAGATACGCAGTATTTT
>TRBV6-6|.|TRBJ1-2|.
CASTPRNYGYTF
TGTGCCAGCACCCCAAGAAACTATGGCTACACCTTC
>TRBV30|.|TRBJ2-1|.
CAWSKGYREQFF
TGTGCCTGGAGCAAGGGATATCGGGAGCAGTTCTTC
>TRBV9|.|TRBJ2-5|TRBD1
CASSVSGQGETQYF
TGTGCCAGCAGCGTTTCGGGACAGGGCGAGACCCAGTACTTC
>TRBV7-6|.|TRBJ2-5|.
CASSYTQETQYF
TGTGCCAGCAGCTATACCCAAGAGACCCAGTACTTC
>TRBV11-1|.|TRBJ2-5|.
CASSLGRAPQETQYF
TGTGCCAGCAGCTTAGGACGGGCACCCCAAGAGACCCAGTACTTC
>TRBV15|.|TRBJ2-7|.
CATSRELAGEQYF
TGTGCCACCAGCAGAGAACTAGCTGGCGAGCAGTACTTC
>TRBV7-9|.|TRBJ1-1|.
CASSLGSLNTEAFF
TGTGCCAGCAGCTTAGGCAGTTTGAACACTGAAGCTTTCTTT
>TRBV28|.|TRBJ1-2|TRBD1
CASSPRDRSRGYTF
TGTGCCAGCAGCCCTAGGGACAGATCGCGAGGCTACACCTTC
>TRBV5-4|.|TRBJ2-2|TRBD1
CASSQGATGGTGELFF
TGTGCCAGCAGCCAAGGGGCGACAGGGGGCACCGGGGAGCTGTTTTTT
>TRBV5-6|.|TRBJ2-1|.
CASSTRRRSSYNEQFF
TGTGCCAGCAGCACTCGACGGAGGAGCTCCTACAATGAGCAGTTCTTC
>TRBV6-5|.|TRBJ1-3|.
CASSYVGSAGNTIYF
TGTGCCAGCAGTTACGTGGGGAGTGCAGGAAACACCATATATTTT
>TRBV5-4|few|TRBJ2-7|TRBD1
CASSPDRASGEQYF
TGTGCCAGCAGCCCGGACAGGGCAAGTGGCGAGCAGTACTTC
>TRBV12-5|.|TRBJ1-2|TRBD1
CASGGQGMHYGYTF
TGTGCTAGTGGAGGACAGGGGATGCACTATGGCTACACCTTC